The TCR beta chain under discussion was sequenced for a study of cytomegalovirus exposure and HLA in healthy donors. Study results and limitations: In a later analysis, most CMV-associated TCR beta chains appeared HLA-restricted.

Primers included in the PCR were 60 Vbeta and 13 Jbeta primers. Generated by immunoSEQ multiplex PCR, the TCRdb table keeps only in-frame clones and is missing some. Here the sample spans roughly 74,000 clones, under 80% being singletons. V gave up 5 bases and J gave up 2 bases; unmatched junction bases: 3. CDR1 and CDR2 from the germline V gene are GTSNPN and SVGIG (reference sequence). The CDR3 extends over 15 amino acids. Worth noting for this clone: Its antigen remains unknown.

Donors counted as nominally healthy when sampled, yet unrecorded immune exposures were likely. The clonotype originates from a man in his forties in good health and CMV-seronegative. This chain joins TRBV30 and TRBJ2-2; TRBD2 agrees at 12 bases. The sequenced sample consisted of PBMCs. The CDR3 region is CAWGLAGINTGELFF. As DNA, the CDR3 is TGTGCCTGGGGACTAGCGGGAATTAACACCGGGGAGCTGTTTTTT.